These 21 T cell receptor beta chains were sequenced from one sample in a study of molecular identifiers for immune sequencing clone quantification listed by TCRdb under 2018. The library was built by means of PCR. TCRdb shows the sequencer as Illumina MiSeq. The public reads were quality trimmed at Q25 with fastp and then assembled into clones with MiXCR by TCRdb, keeping productive beta chains. Rows are combined by CDR3 protein, so each entry shows the most common genes and DNA. The sample data list approximately 40,000 distinct CDR3 sequences, and around a sixth of these were observed just once. Of the sample, about 7% falls within the top ten clones. What was sequenced was naive CD8+ T cells from blood, with Jurkat cell RNA spiked in. The cell subset or site label on this specimen signifies: FACS-sorted CD8+CD4-CCR7+CD45RA+ naive T cells. These receptors came from a human donor in good health. Some libraries in this study had Jurkat cell RNA spiked in.

This clonotype is judged medium-sized. CDR3 amino acids: CASNLLAGDEQYF. The CDR3 DNA sequence: TGTGCCAGCAACCTACTAGCGGGGGACGAGCAGTACTTC. The V and J genes are TRBV12-3 or TRBV12-4 and TRBJ2-7; 11 bases fit TRBD2. The CDR3 extends over 13 amino acids. After removal of 7 bases from V and 5 bases from J, the junction contained 4 bases not matched to a gene.

About this clonotype itself: With a much larger clone just one base away, this may be a read error. The conserved phenylalanine or tryptophan normally closing the CDR3 is absent here, so this likely arose from a read error. The rearrangement uses TRBV20-1 and TRBJ2-7; TRBD1 is a possible D gene (5 bases). CDR3 length: 15 amino acids. Trimming left V 3 bases short and J 2 bases short, with 17 bases between. Germline values: CDR1 DFQATT, CDR2 SNEGSKA (reference sequence). The DNA of the CDR3 is TGCAGTGCTAGGATAGGGGCCCGGAGAGCCTACGAGCAGTACCTC. This encodes CSARIGARRAYEQYL.

This clonotype was seen many times. The chain combines TRBV9 with TRBJ1-2, with D perhaps TRBD1 (5 bases). Germline V gives CDR1 SGDLS, CDR2 YYNGEE. The V gene lost 0 bases and the J gene lost 7 bases, with 13 bases spanning the gap. The length of the CDR3 is 14 residues. CDR3 nucleotide sequence: TGTGCCAGCAGCGTAGCTATTGGGGGAACTGGCTACACCTTC. It yields the protein CASSVAIGGTGYTF.

The chain joins TRBV24-1 to TRBJ2-7; D is uncertain. V was cut by 2 bases and J by 6 bases, with 13 bases left in between. The CDR3 totals 14 residues. The germline V gene has CDR1 KGHDR and CDR2 SFDVKD. As DNA, the CDR3 is TGTGCCACCAGTGATTCTACTGGCCTGAGCGAGCAGTACTTC. Translating gives CATSDSTGLSEQYF.

In this sample, this clonotype turned up many times. The chain has TRBV20-1 and TRBJ2-7, with D perhaps matching TRBD1 (6 bases). Germline CDR1 and CDR2: DFQATT and SNEGSKA (reference sequence). The CDR3 contains 14 residues. Trimming removed 0 bases at V and 3 bases at J, with 12 bases between. CDR3 sequence: CSARETWTVYEQYF. CDR3 in DNA: TGCAGTGCTAGAGAAACTTGGACAGTCTACGAGCAGTACTTC.

Regarding this clonotype: This may be a read error, as it is one base from a much larger clone. V and J are TRBV9 and TRBJ1-1; no clear D gene. The CDR3 has 13 residues. Between the trimmed V and J ends, which lost 0 bases and 7 bases, there was a span of 10 bases. Germline V gene data show CDR1 as SGDLS and CDR2 as YYNGEE. For the CDR3, the DNA is TGTGCCAGCAGCGTAGGTGACTACATTGAAGCTTTCTTT. Translated, it gives CASSVGDYIEAFF.

The table lists this clonotype with many counts. V usage is TRBV4-3 and J usage is TRBJ2-1, with 11 bases lining up with TRBD2. CDR1 and CDR2 from the germline V gene are LGHNA and YSLEER. This CDR3 spans 17 amino acids. V was pared by 0 bases and J by 7 bases, with 8 bases of the junction left unmatched. This chain's CDR3 is CASSQDPHGTSGNEQFF. The CDR3 nucleotides are TGCGCCAGCAGCCAAGATCCGCATGGGACTAGCGGAAATGAGCAGTTCTTC.

This chain connects TRBV29-1 to TRBJ2-2, with a weak D call TRBD2 (5 bases). Trimming took off 5 bases at V and 1 base at J, with 8 bases between the two ends. CDR3 length: 13 amino acids. CDR1 and CDR2 from the germline V gene are SQVTM and ANQGSEA. The CDR3 sequence: CSVYRENTGELFF. In nucleotides, the CDR3 is TGCAGCGTTTATCGGGAGAACACCGGGGAGCTGTTTTTT.

This clonotype was counted at least ten times. J is TRBJ2-7 and V is TRBV7-2; the D is unclear. The CDR3 has 14 residues. V lost 0 bases, J lost 1 base, and 7 bases lay in between. Germline V gives CDR1 SGHTA, CDR2 FQGNSA. The CDR3 here is CASSLAGVSYEQYF. In DNA form, the CDR3 reads TGTGCCAGCAGCTTAGCTGGTGTTTCCTACGAGCAGTACTTC.

This clonotype was seen repeatedly, ten times or more. The rearrangement links TRBV2 to TRBJ2-3, with D maybe TRBD1 (6 bases). CDR1 SNHLY and CDR2 FYNNEI come from the germline V gene. The CDR3 covers 17 residues. Trimming took 3 bases from V and 2 from J, leaving 18 bases between them. The CDR3 loop reads CASSDYTGMGYTDTQYF. CDR3 in DNA: TGTGCCAGCAGTGACTATACAGGGATGGGGTACACAGATACGCAGTATTTT.

This clonotype has at least ten counts. The CDR3 bases are TGCGCCAGCAGCTTACTAGATACGCAGTATTTT. Translating gives CASSLLDTQYF. The chain couples TRBV5-1 to TRBJ2-3; D uncertain. This CDR3 has 11 amino acids. V gave up 2 bases and J gave up 5 bases, with 3 bases separating them. Germline V CDR1 and CDR2: SGHRS, YFSETQ.

This clonotype has more than one count but fewer than ten. The chain is built from TRBV6-2 or TRBV6-3 and TRBJ2-5; D is perhaps TRBD2 (5 bases). Germline V gene data show CDR1 as MNHEY and CDR2 as SVGEGT. The CDR3 contains 15 residues. Trimming left V 2 bases short and J 1 base short, with 11 bases between. The CDR3 DNA follows: TGTGCCAGCAGTTACGGGCTAGCAACCCAAGAGACCCAGTACTTC. This encodes CASSYGLATQETQYF.

As to this clonotype: Just one base apart from a much larger clone, this may be a read error. The chain combines TRBV28 with TRBJ2-7; tentatively, D is TRBD1 (6 bases). CDR1 and CDR2 from the germline V gene are MDHEN and SYDVKM. Trimming left V 8 bases short and J 2 bases short, with 10 bases between. CDR3 length equals 12 residues. CDR3 amino acids: CASGDTPYEQYF. In DNA form, the CDR3 reads TGTGCCAGCGGGGACACTCCCTACGAGCAGTACTTC.

This clonotype was detected many times. The rearrangement uses TRBV29-1 and TRBJ2-7; D possibly matches TRBD1 or TRBD2 (6 bases each). Trimming shortened V by 3 bases and J by 5 bases, and 17 bases separated the two germline ends. This CDR3 spans 14 amino acids. Germline-derived CDR1 and CDR2 are SQVTM and ANQGSEA. The DNA for the CDR3 is TGCAGCGTTGATACCGGGGGCCGCGACGACGAGCAGTACTTC. Translated, it gives CSVDTGGRDDEQYF.

In its sample, this clonotype was seen many times. V and J are TRBV9 and TRBJ2-3; D gene ambiguous. The CDR3 has 13 amino acids. V was pared by 4 bases and J by 4 bases, with 10 bases between. The germline V gene encodes CDR1 SGDLS and CDR2 YYNGEE. As DNA, the CDR3 is TGTGCCAGCAGCCTCTTAGATCCAGATACGCAGTATTTT. Protein: CASSLLDPDTQYF.

The CDR3 DNA sequence: TGCGCCAGCAGCTTGGTACAGGGAGGGACTGAAGCTTTCTTT. Amino acid sequence: CASSLVQGGTEAFF. The V and J genes are TRBV5-1 and TRBJ1-1; D possibly corresponds to TRBD1 (6 bases). Germline lookup yields CDR1 SGHRS and CDR2 YFSETQ. The CDR3 is 14 residues long. Trimming left V 0 bases short and J 5 bases short, with 11 bases between.

At least ten counts were recorded for this clonotype. The chain joins TRBV7-9 to TRBJ2-1; 9 nucleotides agree with TRBD2. Germline V gene sequence: CDR1 SEHNR, CDR2 FQNEAQ (reference sequence). Trimming cost V 1 base and J 8 bases; bases outside gene matches: 12. The CDR3 loop spans 17 amino acids. The CDR3 reads CASSLEVLSGSIYEQFF. The CDR3 coding sequence is TGTGCCAGCAGCTTAGAAGTTCTTAGCGGGAGTATCTATGAGCAGTTCTTC. Using reference TRBV7-9 and TRBJ2-1 for the parts outside the CDR3, the full variable domain is DTGVSQNPRHKITKRGQNVTFRCDPISEHNRLYWYRQTLGQGPEFLTYFQNEAQLEKSRLLSDRFSAERPKGSFSTLEIQRTEQGDSAMYLCASSLEVLSGSIYEQFFGPGTRLTVL.

Many counts were recorded for this clonotype. The chain is built from TRBV28 and TRBJ2-4; 7 bases map to TRBD1. V shed 3 bases, J shed 5 bases, and the junction held 4 bases outside the gene matches. This CDR3 is built from 14 residues. CDR1 is MDHEN and CDR2 is SYDVKM in the germline V gene. CDR3 in amino acids: CASSFRGLENIQYF. The CDR3 nucleotides read TGTGCCAGCAGTTTTAGGGGGCTGGAAAACATTCAGTACTTC.

The CDR3 loop reads CASSQVPQPLDEQYF. DNA of the CDR3: TGTGCCAGCAGCCAAGTCCCCCAGCCGCTGGACGAGCAGTACTTC. V is TRBV4-2 and J is TRBJ2-7; D uncertain. V lost 1 base, J lost 5 bases, and 15 bases lay in between. Germline-derived CDR1 and CDR2 are LGHNA and YNFKEQ. The CDR3 is 15 residues long.

Concerning this clonotype: A much larger clone differs by one base, so this may be a read error. The V and J genes are TRBV7-6 and TRBJ2-2; 10 nucleotides align to TRBD2. This CDR3 contains 15 residues. CDR1 is SGHVS, CDR2 FNYEAQ, per germline. The CDR3 DNA follows: TGTGCCGGCAGCTTAGGGACTAGCGTGGGCGGGGAGCTGTTTTTT. The encoded protein is CAGSLGTSVGGELFF.

V is TRBV2 and J is TRBJ2-7, with D possibly TRBD1 on 6 matching bases. CDR1 is SNHLY and CDR2 is FYNNEI in the germline V gene. The V end was cut by 8 bases, the J end by 4 bases, with 15 bases between. This CDR3 comprises 13 residues. As DNA, the CDR3 is TGTGCCAGCCAGCTGGGGGCAGTTTACGAGCAGTACTTC. This sequence encodes CASQLGAVYEQYF.